This passage covers 5 T cell receptor beta chains from one sample sequenced in a study of PD-L1 blockade in urothelial cancer. Time point defined: peripheral blood 6 weeks after treatment start. The repertoire was sequenced with immunoSEQ multiplex PCR; TCRdb's copy has only in-frame clones and lacks some. The profile covers tens of thousands of clones, with approximately 86% appearing a single time and under 2.5% taken by the ten largest. Material: PBMCs, obtained around atezolizumab (anti-PD-L1) treatment. Source of these receptors: a man between 50 and 59 years old with urothelial cancer.

J is TRBJ1-5 and V is TRBV6-5; perhaps TRBD1 as D (6 bases). Trimming removed 6 bases at V and 5 bases at J, with 11 bases between. This CDR3 has 13 amino acids. Germline V lookup: CDR1 MNHEY, CDR2 SVGAGI. This CDR3 reads CASRTDSHQPQHF. The CDR3 coding sequence is TGTGCCAGCAGGACGGACAGCCATCAGCCCCAGCATTTT.

The gene calls are TRBV7-9 and TRBJ2-5, with TRBD2 as a possible D gene (5 bases). Per the germline V gene, CDR1 is SEHNR and CDR2 is FQNEAQ (reference sequence). This CDR3 spans 19 amino acids. Between the trimmed V and J ends, which lost 5 bases and 0 bases, there was a span of 25 bases. For the CDR3, the DNA is TGTGCCAGCAGCCGTCGGGGTGGCGCGCTTCCTAAGTACCAAGAGACCCAGTACTTC. It translates to CASSRRGGALPKYQETQYF. Complete variable domain (other parts from reference TRBV7-9 and TRBJ2-5): DTGVSQNPRHKITKRGQNVTFRCDPISEHNRLYWYRQTLGQGPEFLTYFQNEAQLEKSRLLSDRFSAERPKGSFSTLEIQRTEQGDSAMYLCASSRRGGALPKYQETQYFGPGTRLLVL.

The V and J genes are TRBV6-8 and TRBJ1-3; D might be TRBD1 (6 bases). V lost 9 bases, J lost 0 bases, and 18 bases lay in between. Germline CDR1 is MNHGY and CDR2 is SAAAGT. This CDR3 has 16 amino acids. Written as DNA, the CDR3 is TGTGCCAGAGGGGAACAGGGACACTACTCTGGAAACACCATATATTTT. This gives the protein CARGEQGHYSGNTIYF.

The sample holds one count of this clone. This chain uses TRBV5-5 with TRBJ2-5; TRBD1 might be the D (6 bases). Germline loops: CDR1 SGHKS, CDR2 YYEKEE (reference sequence). Deletions cut 1 base from V and 5 bases from J, with 9 bases between. This CDR3 region has 13 residues. CDR3 in amino acids: CASSLQGLETQYF. The CDR3 DNA reads TGTGCCAGCAGCTTGCAGGGGCTCGAGACCCAGTACTTC.

The chain uses TRBV7-6 and TRBJ2-3, with TRBD2 matching over 11 bases. With V trimmed by 2 bases and J by 4 bases, 14 bases remained unmatched. CDR3 length: 19 residues. CDR1 is SGHVS, CDR2 FNYEAQ, per germline. The CDR3 sequence: CASSLTFRLAGREADTQYF. The CDR3 bases are TGTGCCAGCAGCTTAACCTTTAGACTAGCGGGGAGAGAGGCAGATACGCAGTATTTT.